This TCR beta chain was identified during a study of cytomegalovirus exposure and HLA in healthy donors. Background on the study: In terms of ancestry, the Caucasian-associated cluster contained about four fifths of the 350 to 450 genotyped donors.

This CDR3 spans 17 amino acids. Germline loops: CDR1 SNHLY, CDR2 FYNNEI. J was trimmed by 7 bases and V by 3 bases; bases with no gene match: 16. PCR employed 60 Vbeta and 13 Jbeta primers. Sequencing was performed with immunoSEQ multiplex PCR; in TCRdb, only in-frame clones are kept and a portion is missing. This sample has about 150,000 clones; roughly three quarters occur once, and the top ten carry 10% to 15%. Sequencing input: PBMCs. The chain links TRBV2 to TRBJ1-2; 8 bases map to TRBD1. The sequence was obtained from a man aged 30 to 39 in good health and CMV-seropositive. CDR3 sequence: CASSDIDRGPSMRGYTF. CDR3 bases: TGTGCCAGCAGTGACATCGACAGGGGACCGTCTATGCGTGGCTACACCTTC.